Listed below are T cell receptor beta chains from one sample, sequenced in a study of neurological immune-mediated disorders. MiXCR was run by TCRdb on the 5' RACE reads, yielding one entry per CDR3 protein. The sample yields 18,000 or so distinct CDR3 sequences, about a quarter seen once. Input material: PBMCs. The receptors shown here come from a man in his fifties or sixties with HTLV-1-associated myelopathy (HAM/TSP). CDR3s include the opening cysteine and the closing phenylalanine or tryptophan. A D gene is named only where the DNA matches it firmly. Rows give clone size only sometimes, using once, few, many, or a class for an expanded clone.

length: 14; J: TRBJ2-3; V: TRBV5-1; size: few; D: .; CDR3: CASSSQGNTDTQYF; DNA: TGCGCCAGCAGCTCTCAGGGAAACACAGATACGCAGTATTTT
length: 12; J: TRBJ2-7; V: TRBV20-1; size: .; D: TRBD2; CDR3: CSASGLAGGRYF; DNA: TGCAGTGCCTCCGGACTAGCGGGGGGACGGTACTTC
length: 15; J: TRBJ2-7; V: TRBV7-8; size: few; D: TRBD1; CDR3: CASGPYRDRVYEQYF; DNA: TGTGCCAGCGGTCCCTACCGGGACAGGGTCTACGAGCAGTACTTC
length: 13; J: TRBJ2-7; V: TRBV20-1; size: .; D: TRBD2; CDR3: CSACSGGANEQYF; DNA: TGCAGTGCTTGTAGCGGGGGGGCGAACGAGCAGTACTTC
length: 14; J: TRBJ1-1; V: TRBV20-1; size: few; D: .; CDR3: CSALKGGPNTEAFF; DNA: TGCAGTGCTCTAAAGGGGGGGCCGAACACTGAAGCTTTCTTT
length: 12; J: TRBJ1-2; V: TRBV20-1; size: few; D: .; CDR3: CSARTVNYDYTF; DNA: TGCAGTGCTAGGACGGTGAACTATGACTACACCTTC
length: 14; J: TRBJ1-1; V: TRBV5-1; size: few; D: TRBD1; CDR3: CASRLDRGDTEAFF; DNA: TGCGCCAGCAGATTGGACAGGGGGGACACTGAAGCTTTCTTT
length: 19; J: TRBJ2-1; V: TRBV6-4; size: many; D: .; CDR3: CASSTGTLDPISSYNEQFF; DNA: TGTGCCAGCAGTACCGGGACTCTTGATCCGATAAGCTCCTACAATGAGCAGTTCTTC
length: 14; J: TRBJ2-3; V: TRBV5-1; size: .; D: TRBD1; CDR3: CASSSRTGRDTQYF; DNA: TGCGCCAGCAGCTCCCGGACAGGGCGGGATACGCAGTATTTT
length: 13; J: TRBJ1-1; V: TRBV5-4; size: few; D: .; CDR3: CASSSRRETEAFF; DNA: TGTGCCAGCTCCTCCCGCAGGGAGACTGAAGCTTTCTTT
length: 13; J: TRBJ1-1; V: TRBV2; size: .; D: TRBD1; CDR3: CASSYSTGNEAFF; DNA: TGTGCCAGCAGCTATTCGACAGGGAATGAAGCTTTCTTT
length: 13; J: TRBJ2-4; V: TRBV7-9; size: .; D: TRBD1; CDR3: CASIGDRENIQYF; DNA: TGTGCCAGCATCGGGGACAGGGAAAACATTCAGTACTTC
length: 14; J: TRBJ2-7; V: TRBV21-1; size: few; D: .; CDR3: CARRYPGTEGEQYF; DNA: TGTGCCAGGCGCTACCCGGGGACGGAAGGCGAGCAGTACTTC
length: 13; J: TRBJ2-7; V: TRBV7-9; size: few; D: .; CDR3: CASSTDSTYEQYF; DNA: TGTGCCAGCAGCACGGACTCGACCTACGAGCAGTACTTC
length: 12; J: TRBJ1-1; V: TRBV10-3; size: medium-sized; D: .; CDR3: CAIARDGEEAFF; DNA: TGTGCCATCGCCAGGGACGGGGAGGAAGCTTTCTTT
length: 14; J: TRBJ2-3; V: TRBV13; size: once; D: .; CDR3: CASRLSPGTDTQYF; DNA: TGTGCCAGCAGATTAAGCCCGGGCACAGATACGCAGTATTTT